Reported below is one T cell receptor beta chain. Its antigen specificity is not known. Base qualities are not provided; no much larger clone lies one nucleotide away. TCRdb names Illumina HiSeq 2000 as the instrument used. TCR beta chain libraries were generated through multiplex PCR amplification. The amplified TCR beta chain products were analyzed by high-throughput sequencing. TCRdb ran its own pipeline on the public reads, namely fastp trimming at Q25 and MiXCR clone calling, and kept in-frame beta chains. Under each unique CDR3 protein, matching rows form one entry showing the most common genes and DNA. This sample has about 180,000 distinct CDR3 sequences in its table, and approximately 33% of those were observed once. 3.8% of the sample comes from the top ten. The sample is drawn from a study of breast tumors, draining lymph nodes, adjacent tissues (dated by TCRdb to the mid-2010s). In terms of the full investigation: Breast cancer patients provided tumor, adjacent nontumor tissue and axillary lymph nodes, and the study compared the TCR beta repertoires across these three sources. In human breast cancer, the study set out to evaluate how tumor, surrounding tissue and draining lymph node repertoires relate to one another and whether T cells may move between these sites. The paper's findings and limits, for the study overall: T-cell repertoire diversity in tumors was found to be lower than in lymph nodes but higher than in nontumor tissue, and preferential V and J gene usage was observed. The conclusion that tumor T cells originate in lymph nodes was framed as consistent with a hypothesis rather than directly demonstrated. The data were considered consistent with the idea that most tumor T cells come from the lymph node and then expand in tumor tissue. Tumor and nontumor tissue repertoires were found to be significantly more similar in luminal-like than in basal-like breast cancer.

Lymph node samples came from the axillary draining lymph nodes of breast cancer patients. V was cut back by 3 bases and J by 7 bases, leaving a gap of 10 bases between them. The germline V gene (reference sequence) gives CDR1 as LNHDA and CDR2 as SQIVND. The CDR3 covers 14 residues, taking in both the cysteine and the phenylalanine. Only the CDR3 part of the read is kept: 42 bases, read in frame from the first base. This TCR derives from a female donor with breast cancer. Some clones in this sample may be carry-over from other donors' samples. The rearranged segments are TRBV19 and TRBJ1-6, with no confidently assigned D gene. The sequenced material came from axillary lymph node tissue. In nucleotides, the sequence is TGTGCCAGTAGTATGGGAGCTGGAAATTCACCCCTCCACTTT. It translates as CASSMGAGNSPLHF.